The clone carrying this T cell receptor beta chain occurred once. These data are taken from a study of blood T cell repertoires in COVID-19. Study-level information: The United States, Italy and Spain provided the acute and convalescent COVID-19 samples. Sources were T cells, B-cell-depleted T cells, or PBMCs; the material itself was cDNA or gDNA.

In the source study's methods: Estimates of nucleated cell counts were drawn from the amplification of reference gene primers. The assay was immunoSEQ multiplex PCR, and TCRdb's table has in-frame clones only and misses some. That table gives V, J and clone size, and the DNA gave D and trimming. This sample has around 190,000 clones, with approximately 86% found just once. V was shortened by 0 bases and J by 5 bases, with 10 bases between the two germline ends. The CDR3 contains 14 residues. CDR1 and CDR2 (germline): MNHNY, SVGAGI (reference sequence). The gene calls are TRBV6-6 and TRBJ1-1, with D unresolved. Input material: peripheral blood. The TCR was taken from a man between 50 and 59 years old with active or convalescent COVID-19. CDR3 amino acids: CASSYSEMVTEAFF. The CDR3 DNA follows: TGTGCCAGCAGTTACTCCGAGATGGTTACTGAAGCTTTCTTT.